This record looks at one T cell receptor beta chain sequence and its context. Original processing methods: The assay estimated nucleated cells by amplifying reference gene primers. Only in-frame clones appear in the TCRdb table, and some are missing; sequencing was by immunoSEQ multiplex PCR. The V and J calls and clone size were taken over from that table, and D and trimming were inferred from the DNA. The sample yields about 67,000 clones, 86% seen once. This entry comes from a study of blood T cell repertoires in COVID-19. Study context: Samples of COVID-19 (acute and convalescent) were obtained from the United States, Italy and Spain.

Trimming at V came to 10 bases and at J to 5 bases, leaving 11 bases not matched to a gene. Germline CDR1 and CDR2: ENHRY and SYGVKD. The CDR3 has 14 residues. This receptor was identified in a man aged 50-60 years with active COVID-19. Specimen: peripheral blood. The V and J genes are TRBV10-3 and TRBJ2-1, with 7 bases that match TRBD2. The CDR3 coding sequence is TGTGCCACCGCATCCGGGACTAAAAACAATGAGCAGTTCTTC. Its translation is CATASGTKNNEQFF.